Each of the 27 T cell receptor beta chains below was sequenced from the same sample in a study of blood T cell repertoires in COVID-19. Clones were read by immunoSEQ multiplex PCR, and TCRdb kept only the in-frame ones, dropping some. This sample has over 50,000 clones, with nearly 90% found just once. Sequenced: peripheral blood. Source of these receptors: a man aged 45-60 years with active COVID-19.

The chain carries TRBV18 and TRBJ1-1; maybe TRBD1 (5 bases). Germline V lookup: CDR1 KGHSH, CDR2 LQKENI. The CDR3 covers 13 residues. The V end was cut by 5 bases, the J end by 1 base, with 8 bases between. The CDR3 nucleotides are TGTGCCAGCTCATTACAGGAGAACACTGAAGCTTTCTTT. Protein: CASSLQENTEAFF.

This clone has just a few counts. V and J are TRBV13 and TRBJ2-7; 8 positions agree with TRBD1. Germline assignment: CDR1 PRHDT and CDR2 FYEKMQ (reference sequence). V shed 4 bases and J 6 bases; nucleotides not matched to a gene: 5. CDR3 length: 13 residues. The CDR3 DNA is TGTGCCAGCAGCTCACCTGACAGGGGCGAGCAGTACTTC. Amino acids: CASSSPDRGEQYF. The whole variable domain, filled in from reference TRBV13 and TRBJ2-7, reads AAGVIQSPRHLIKEKRETATLKCYPIPRHDTVYWYQQGPGQDPQFLISFYEKMQSDKGSIPDRFSAQQFSDYHSELNMSSLELGDSALYFCASSSPDRGEQYFGPGTRLTVT.

The chain has TRBV27 and TRBJ1-5; D is uncertain. CDR1 MNHEY and CDR2 SMNVEV come from the germline V gene (reference sequence). V gave up 5 bases and J gave up 1 base, with 18 bases separating them. This CDR3 region has 17 residues. CDR3 protein: CASSPYLSGISNQPQHF. CDR3 nucleotides: TGTGCCAGCAGTCCCTACCTGTCGGGAATCAGCAATCAGCCCCAGCATTTT.

The V and J genes are TRBV7-2 and TRBJ2-3; 9 bases align to TRBD2. CDR3 size: 15 residues. V lost 5 bases to trimming and J lost 6 bases; unmatched junction nucleotides: 9. Germline V gives CDR1 SGHTA, CDR2 FQGNSA. For the CDR3, the DNA is TGTGCCAGCAGCGCCCGCGGGGGGGGATTCGATACGCAGTATTTT. Translating gives CASSARGGGFDTQYF.

The V call is TRBV7-2, the J call TRBJ2-2; weak D call: TRBD1 (6 bases). The CDR3 totals 15 residues. Germline lookup yields CDR1 SGHTA and CDR2 FQGNSA. Between the trimmed V and J ends, which lost 5 bases and 1 base, there was a span of 11 bases. CDR3 in amino acids: CASSRQTGNTGELFF. The CDR3 DNA reads TGTGCCAGCAGCCGCCAGACAGGGAACACCGGGGAGCTGTTTTTT.

This sequence joins TRBV5-1 and TRBJ2-3; D is perhaps TRBD1 (5 bases). The V end lost 2 bases, the J end lost 2 bases, and 12 bases lay between the germline ends. The germline gives CDR1 SGHRS, CDR2 YFSETQ. The CDR3 length is 15 residues. DNA for the CDR3: TGCGCCAGCAGCTTACAGGCCCTTTTCACAGATACGCAGTATTTT. Its protein is CASSLQALFTDTQYF.

V and J are TRBV18 and TRBJ1-4; maybe TRBD1 (5 bases). V was trimmed by 1 base and J by 2 bases, leaving 8 bases between them. The CDR3 has 15 amino acids. The germline V gene encodes CDR1 KGHSH and CDR2 LQKENI. The CDR3 sequence is CASSPLAGTNEKLFF. The CDR3 DNA reads TGTGCCAGCTCACCACTAGCAGGGACTAATGAAAAACTGTTTTTT.

Here the CDR3 reads CASSVEVGYTF. The DNA for the CDR3 is TGTGCCAGCAGTGTAGAGGTCGGCTACACCTTC. The chain joins TRBV2 to TRBJ1-2; no firm D call. The CDR3 extends over 11 amino acids. The germline CDR1 and CDR2 sequences are SNHLY and FYNNEI. Trimming cost V 4 bases and J 8 bases, with 8 bases left between them.

This rearrangement joins TRBV18 to TRBJ1-5; the D gene is possibly TRBD1 (5 bases). Trimming removed 2 bases at V and 3 bases at J, with 14 bases between. CDR1 and CDR2 (germline): KGHSH, LQKENI. This CDR3 has 16 amino acids. CDR3 sequence reads: CASSPERGSNNQPQHF. The CDR3 bases are TGTGCCAGCTCACCAGAAAGGGGCAGCAACAATCAGCCCCAGCATTTT.

The rearrangement uses TRBV7-9 and TRBJ1-2; the D is unclear. V was cut by 8 bases and J by 6 bases, with 10 bases left in between. The V gene's germline CDR1 is SEHNR and CDR2 FQNEAQ (reference sequence). The CDR3 is 11 amino acids. The CDR3 here is CASSNVDGYTF. The CDR3 DNA follows: TGTGCCAGCTCTAATGTTGATGGCTACACCTTC. Full variable domain (rest looked up from reference TRBV7-9 and TRBJ1-2): DTGVSQNPRHKITKRGQNVTFRCDPISEHNRLYWYRQTLGQGPEFLTYFQNEAQLEKSRLLSDRFSAERPKGSFSTLEIQRTEQGDSAMYLCASSNVDGYTFGSGTRLTVV.

In this sample, this clone turned up once. This chain joins TRBV19 and TRBJ2-1; D gene unclear. The CDR3 runs to 13 residues. V dropped 3 bases and J dropped 10 bases, with 13 bases sitting between them. CDR1 and CDR2 (germline): LNHDA, SQIVND (reference sequence). The CDR3 DNA reads as TGTGCCAGTAGTATTAACCCCCCTAGGGAGCAGTTCTTC. Translated, it gives CASSINPPREQFF.

This chain joins TRBV12-5 and TRBJ1-5; D unclear. The CDR3 extends over 13 amino acids. The V gene lost 8 bases and the J gene lost 0 bases, with 8 bases spanning the gap. Per germline, CDR1 LGHNT and CDR2 FRNRAP. CDR3 coding DNA: TGTGCTAGTAGTTACAGTAGCAATCAGCCCCAGCATTTT. It specifies CASSYSSNQPQHF.

The chain joins TRBV9 to TRBJ2-1; D may be TRBD2 (6 bases). Trimming took off 5 bases at V and 9 bases at J, with 18 bases between the two ends. The CDR3 length is 14 residues. Germline V CDR1 and CDR2: SGDLS, YYNGEE. The CDR3 DNA reads as TGTGCCAGCAGTGCGGGGTCCCCGCCGGCTGAGCAGTTCTTC. It specifies CASSAGSPPAEQFF.

The chain employs TRBV6-1 and TRBJ2-1; 7 bases map to TRBD1. V shed 1 base, J shed 4 bases, and the junction held 7 bases outside the gene matches. The CDR3 covers 16 residues. CDR1 and CDR2 (germline): MNHNS, SASEGT. The CDR3: CASSEVWGQTYNEQFF. As DNA, the CDR3 is TGTGCCAGCAGTGAAGTTTGGGGACAGACATACAATGAGCAGTTCTTC.

The chain is built from TRBV19 and TRBJ2-1; the D is unclear. In germline, CDR1 is LNHDA, CDR2 SQIVND (reference sequence). Trimming left V 1 base short and J 0 bases short, with 10 bases between. CDR3 length equals 16 residues. The CDR3 reads CASSIGASSSYNEQFF. The CDR3 DNA follows: TGTGCCAGTAGTATAGGGGCCAGTAGCTCCTACAATGAGCAGTTCTTC.

The J gene is TRBJ2-7, the V gene TRBV29-1; D not resolved. The CDR3 has 10 amino acids. Germline lookup yields CDR1 SQVTM and CDR2 ANQGSEA. The V end lost 6 bases, the J end lost 4 bases, and 7 bases lay between the germline ends. For the CDR3, the DNA is TGCAGCGTCATCTATTACGAGCAGTACTTC. Amino acid sequence: CSVIYYEQYF.

V usage is TRBV7-2 and J usage is TRBJ2-7, with 7 nucleotides matching TRBD1. The CDR3 covers 14 residues. CDR1 is SGHTA and CDR2 is FQGNSA in the germline V gene. V shed 3 bases and J 0 bases; nucleotides not matched to a gene: 2. The CDR3 nucleotides are TGTGCCAGCAGCTTTTGGGACAGCTCCTACGAGCAGTACTTC. Translation: CASSFWDSSYEQYF. Variable domain in full (rest from reference TRBV7-2 and TRBJ2-7): GAGVSQSPSNKVTEKGKDVELRCDPISGHTALYWYRQSLGQGLEFLIYFQGNSAPDKSGLPSDRFSAERTGGSVSTLTIQRTQQEDSAVYLCASSFWDSSYEQYFGPGTRLTVT.

Remarks on this clone: Because the CDR3's place on the DNA is in doubt, the DNA is left out and the CDR3 is given as listed by TCRdb. The rearrangement uses TRBV21-1 and TRBJ1-4; whether TRBD1, the table's D call, matches the DNA was not checked. TRBV21-1 is noted as a pseudogene. Ends included, the CDR3 has 17 residues. CDR3 protein: CASSKVGQGALGEKLFF.

The rearrangement joins TRBV19 to TRBJ1-5; D ambiguous. Trimming took off 2 bases at V and 0 bases at J, with 11 bases between the two ends. The CDR3 consists of 16 residues. Germline V CDR1 and CDR2: LNHDA, SQIVND (reference sequence). CDR3 protein: CASSISQIYSNQPQHF. For the CDR3, the DNA is TGTGCCAGTAGTATATCCCAGATTTATAGCAATCAGCCCCAGCATTTT.

The chain links TRBV7-9 to TRBJ2-5; a weak D match, TRBD1 (6 bases). This CDR3 comprises 14 residues. The germline V and J ends were trimmed by 4 bases and 3 bases, with 12 bases remaining between them. CDR1 is SEHNR and CDR2 is FQNEAQ in the germline V gene (reference sequence). The CDR3 DNA is TGTGCCAGCAGCTCAACCGGGACAAAAGAGACCCAGTACTTC. Its protein product is CASSSTGTKETQYF.

This chain joins TRBV7-9 and TRBJ1-4, with TRBD1 matching over 8 bases. CDR1 is SEHNR and CDR2 is FQNEAQ in the germline V gene (reference sequence). The CDR3 length is 16 residues. V trimming: 1 base; J trimming: 8 bases; junction bases outside the gene matches: 9. The CDR3 bases are TGTGCCAGCAGCTTAGGCGACAGGGGAACAGAGGAAAAACTGTTTTTT. Protein sequence: CASSLGDRGTEEKLFF.

V usage is TRBV11-3 and J usage is TRBJ2-7; no definite D call. The length of the CDR3 is 12 residues. Trimming shortened V by 3 bases and J by 7 bases, and 10 bases separated the two germline ends. CDR1 and CDR2 (germline): SGHNT, YENEEA. The CDR3 reads CASSFGPGEQYF. For the CDR3, the DNA is TGTGCCAGCAGCTTTGGGCCTGGAGAGCAGTACTTC. Based on the CDR3 plus reference TRBV11-3 and TRBJ2-7, the full variable domain is EAGVVQSPRYKIIEKKQPVAFWCNPISGHNTLYWYLQNLGQGPELLIRYENEEAVDDSQLPKDRFSAERLKGVDSTLKIQPAELGDSAVYLCASSFGPGEQYFGPGTRLTVT.

The J gene is TRBJ2-7, the V gene TRBV6-6; 9 bases agree with TRBD2. The CDR3 consists of 15 residues. Trimming cost V 0 bases and J 6 bases; bases outside gene matches: 6. Germline V lookup: CDR1 MNHNY, CDR2 SVGAGI (reference sequence). In nucleotides, the CDR3 is TGTGCCAGCAGTTACTCTCCTAGCGGGATGGTCGAGCAGTACTTC. It specifies CASSYSPSGMVEQYF.

This clone was seen a handful of times. The chain couples TRBV5-6 to TRBJ1-6; a possible D gene is TRBD1 (6 bases). V was pared by 0 bases and J by 7 bases, with 14 bases between. The CDR3 has 16 residues. Germline CDR1 reads SGHDT; CDR2 reads YYEEEE. CDR3 protein: CASSLAGGPGNSPLHF. Written as DNA, the CDR3 is TGTGCCAGCAGCTTGGCCGGGGGGCCGGGGAATTCACCCCTCCACTTT.

This chain links TRBV5-1 with TRBJ1-1, with TRBD1 matching over 11 bases. The V gene end was trimmed by 4 bases and the J gene end by 0 bases; junction bases not matched to a gene: 5. The CDR3 extends over 16 amino acids. Per the germline V gene, CDR1 is SGHRS and CDR2 is YFSETQ. The CDR3 bases are TGCGCCAGCAGCCCCGGGACAGGGGGTTTGAACACTGAAGCTTTCTTT. It is translated as CASSPGTGGLNTEAFF.

The rearrangement joins TRBV19 to TRBJ2-5, with 10 nucleotides matching TRBD2. The CDR3 is 16 residues long. Unmatched junction bases numbered 8, after V lost 2 bases and J lost 5 bases. Germline CDR1 is LNHDA and CDR2 is SQIVND (reference sequence). The CDR3 sequence is CASSIRLAGAGETQYF. The DNA of the CDR3 is TGTGCCAGTAGTATAAGGCTAGCGGGGGCTGGGGAGACCCAGTACTTC. Supplemented by reference TRBV19 and TRBJ2-5, the full variable domain reads DGGITQSPKYLFRKEGQNVTLSCEQNLNHDAMYWYRQDPGQGLRLIYYSQIVNDFQKGDIAEGYSVSREKKESFPLTVTSAQKNPTAFYLCASSIRLAGAGETQYFGPGTRLLVL.

The chain uses TRBV9 and TRBJ2-7; 7 bases align to TRBD2. Germline trimming cut 4 bases from V and 6 bases from J; bases unmatched to any gene: 10. Per the germline V gene, CDR1 is SGDLS and CDR2 is YYNGEE. The CDR3 has 14 amino acids. The chain's CDR3 is CASSRTSFSREQYF. CDR3 in DNA: TGTGCCAGCAGCCGGACTAGTTTCAGCCGCGAGCAGTACTTC.